This T cell receptor (beta chain) is drawn from a study of T-cell memory formation after mild COVID-19. TCRdb re-derived calls from the 5' RACE reads in MiXCR, one entry per CDR3 protein. The data show hundreds of thousands of distinct CDR3 sequences, under 25% seen once. Study-level points and caveats: Among CD4+ contracting clones, most were CM and EM, and CD8+ ones EMRA.

With regard to this clonotype: What it binds is unknown.

The length of the CDR3 is 13 residues. Germline values: CDR1 SGHVS, CDR2 FNYEAQ. With 5 bases removed from V and 4 bases from J, the gap between germline ends came to 12 bases. V is TRBV7-6 and J is TRBJ2-7; the D gene could be TRBD1 or TRBD2 (5 bases each). The sample was PBMCs or a T cell subset sorted from them (not recorded which). The clonotype was recovered from an adult woman who had mild COVID-19 (a few samples of this study predate the infection). Cell type and time point are not known. This CDR3 is CASSPFGGYEQYF. The CDR3 bases are TGTGCCAGCAGCCCATTTGGGGGTTACGAGCAGTACTTC.